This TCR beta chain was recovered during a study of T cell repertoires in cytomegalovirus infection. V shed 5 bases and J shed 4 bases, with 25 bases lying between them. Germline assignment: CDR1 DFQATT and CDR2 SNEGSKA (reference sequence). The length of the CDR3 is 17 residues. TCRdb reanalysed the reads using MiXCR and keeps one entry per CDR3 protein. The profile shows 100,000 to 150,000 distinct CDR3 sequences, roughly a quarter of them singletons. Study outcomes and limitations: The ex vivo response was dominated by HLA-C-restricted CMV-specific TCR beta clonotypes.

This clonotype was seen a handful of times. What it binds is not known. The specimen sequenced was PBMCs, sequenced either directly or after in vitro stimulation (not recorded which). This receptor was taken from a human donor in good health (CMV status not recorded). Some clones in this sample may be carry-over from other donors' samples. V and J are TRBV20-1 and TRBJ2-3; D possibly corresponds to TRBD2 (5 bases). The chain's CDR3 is CSADGLPVDPGPDTQYF. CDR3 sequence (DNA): TGCAGTGCTGATGGACTCCCGGTAGACCCGGGCCCAGATACGCAGTATTTT.